A single T cell receptor (beta chain) is shown here with its context. This table comes from immunoSEQ multiplex PCR, and its TCRdb copy is limited to in-frame clones, with some not included. The repertoire has fewer than 200,000 clones, 80% to 90% of them found once; the top ten carry 3.5% to 4%. This sample stems from a study of blood T cell repertoires in COVID-19. At the level of the study: The study drew acute and convalescent COVID-19 samples from the United States, Italy and Spain.

The germline V gene encodes CDR1 LGHDT and CDR2 YNNKEL (reference sequence). CDR3 size: 13 residues. Deletions cut 5 bases from V and 6 bases from J, with 13 bases between. The receptor was derived from a woman aged 50 to 65 in a cohort exposed to, infected with or recovered from COVID-19 (not recorded which). The chain combines TRBV3-1 (or the pseudogene TRBV3-2) with TRBJ1-2; D remains ambiguous. Source material: PBMCs or T cells enriched from blood (not recorded which). This chain's CDR3 is CASSNEGGDGYTF. The CDR3 DNA follows: TGTGCCAGCAGCAACGAGGGCGGCGATGGCTACACCTTC.